This entry features one T cell receptor (beta chain) sequence. Its antigen is unknown. Nothing much larger sits one base from this clone, and base qualities are not available. The sample carries other DNA sequences with the same CDR3. The junction carries 12 bases between V and J, which are trimmed by 0 bases and 3 bases respectively. The germline V gene encodes CDR1 LNHNV and CDR2 YYDKDF (reference sequence). The CDR3, from cysteine to phenylalanine, totals 15 residues. This entry keeps only the CDR3 DNA: 45 bases, framed from base 1. These data are taken from a study of T cell responses to AZD1222 COVID-19 vaccine (dated by TCRdb to about 2021). With regard to the full study: AZD1222 recipients with second doses at about 4 weeks or about 12 weeks were pooled, because spike-specific TCR depth and breadth did not differ between schedules. Trial participants were enrolled into age subgroups of 18-55, 56-69 and 70-plus years, which contained around 150, 29 and 61 TCR-sequenced participants, respectively. TCR sequencing was performed for roughly 250 trial participants, of whom roughly 200 were given two doses of AZD1222 and roughly 25 were given two doses of MenACWY control vaccine. Beyond this particular receptor, the publication reports: The 56-69-year group was small, and its depth increase did not reach significance, likely because of low power. Conclusions about previously exposed vaccinees are limited, since just 6 or 7 AZD1222 recipients were seropositive for SARS-CoV-2 at baseline. After two AZD1222 doses, both the breadth and the depth of spike-specific TCRs were significantly higher than at day 0 and than in MenACWY recipients. Because no day 14 peak-response samples were available, repertoires were characterized only after the peak T cell response. CD4 TCRs associated with the vaccine covered the entire spike protein, and the dominant responses were in regions 160-218 and 743-854. Reportedly, close to half of the unique spike-specific TCRs recognized epitopes lying outside the regions that are mutated in the B.1.351 and B.1.1.7 variants. Participants were mostly white British and included more females than males, and it was suggested by the authors that clonal diversity may have been underestimated.

Per the publication, the time point label means: baseline before first vaccination. The vaccinee samples were drawn from two UK trials, COV001 and COV002, one of which was a single-blind randomized controlled phase 2/3 trial testing AZD1222 (ChAdOx1 nCoV-19) in healthy adults. For TCRbeta chain sequencing, PBMC samples were collected from trial participants at day 0 and at day 28 after the second dose. The CDR3 regions of human TCRbeta chains were analyzed by immunosequencing. In the original analysis: TCRs in the repertoires were matched against a reference library of SARS-CoV-2-specific TCRs that had been generated with the MIRA antigen-specificity platform. Breadth was defined as the fraction of unique TCRs that were SARS-CoV-2-associated. Depth was defined as the fraction of total T cells that were SARS-CoV-2-associated. Each spike-specific TCR was assigned to its reactive spike region and to a CD4 or CD8 class using the MIRA data. Log10-transformed breadth and depth values were compared by one-way ANOVA with Sidak's multiple comparisons tests. This immuneACCESS table, as held by TCRdb, lists in-frame sequences with V and J called but not all clones. Of the missing ones, under half trace to an unresolved V gene in checked studies; the others have no known cause. The DNA was the basis for D and trimming; V, J and clone size are from that table. The sample contains around 100,000 clones, about 92% of them found a single time. 1.2% of the sample rests with the top ten.

The origin of this receptor is an adult in good health. Recombination connected TRBV15 to TRBJ2-7; the best D guess is TRBD2, with 5 bases matching. The material sequenced was peripheral blood, taken on day 0 of AZD1222 vaccination. The CDR3 protein is CATSRDKRSYYEQYF. The sequence in DNA is TGTGCCACCAGCAGAGATAAGCGGTCCTACTACGAGCAGTACTTC.